This TCR beta chain originates from a study of blood T cell repertoires in COVID-19. At the level of the study: Whether acute or convalescent, the COVID-19 samples came from the United States, Italy and Spain. PBMCs, B-cell-depleted T cells, or T cells provided the cDNA or gDNA that made up the material.

Produced via immunoSEQ multiplex PCR; TCRdb's table is partial and in-frame only. The data hold a few hundred thousand clones, with around 85% observed a single time. Recovery among Cohort 3 donors was established by two negative PCRs, clearance, or symptom resolution. The V segment lost 5 bases and the J segment 0 bases; nucleotides outside the gene matches: 5. The CDR3 is 16 residues long. Germline V lookup: CDR1 LNHDA, CDR2 SQIVND (reference sequence). Sequenced sample: PBMCs or T cells enriched from blood (not recorded which). The clonotype was recovered from a man aged 35-49 years who had recovered from COVID-19. The J gene is TRBJ2-4, the V gene TRBV19; 9 nucleotides align to TRBD1. The CDR3 DNA is TGTGCCAGTAGTCACGGACAGGGGTTAGCCAAAAACATTCAGTACTTC. Encoded protein: CASSHGQGLAKNIQYF. The full variable domain, in which reference TRBV19 and TRBJ2-4 provide the parts outside the CDR3, is DGGITQSPKYLFRKEGQNVTLSCEQNLNHDAMYWYRQDPGQGLRLIYYSQIVNDFQKGDIAEGYSVSREKKESFPLTVTSAQKNPTAFYLCASSHGQGLAKNIQYFGAGTRLSVL.